This passage covers 26 T cell receptor beta chains from one sample sequenced in a study of OX40 agonist ivuxolimab in advanced cancers. TCRdb's table, derived via immunoSEQ multiplex PCR, lists solely in-frame clones and lacks some. The repertoire holds 55,000 to 65,000 clones, with over 70% as singletons. The sample was CD4+ or CD8+ T cells sorted from blood, taken in a trial of the OX40 agonist ivuxolimab. These receptors originate from an adult with an advanced solid tumor such as melanoma, head and neck, liver or kidney cancer.

The chain joins TRBV5-4 to TRBJ2-6; D call uncertain. This CDR3 comprises 15 residues. V lost 4 bases and J 0 bases, leaving 8 bases between the germline ends. Germline lookup yields CDR1 SGHNT and CDR2 YYREEE (reference sequence). The DNA for the CDR3 is TGTGCCAGCAGCACCGGAAGCTCTGGGGCCAACGTCCTGACTTTC. This translates into CASSTGSSGANVLTF.

V is TRBV4-3 and J is TRBJ1-5; D perhaps matches TRBD1 (6 bases). The CDR3 is made up of 15 amino acids. Trimming removed 0 bases at V and 6 bases at J, with 12 bases between. The germline CDR1 and CDR2 sequences are LGHNA and YSLEER. The CDR3 DNA is TGCGCCAGCAGCCAAGATCATGCCAGGGGTCAGCCCCAGCATTTT. The encoded protein is CASSQDHARGQPQHF.

This chain links TRBV28 with TRBJ1-2; 9 nucleotides agree with TRBD1. Germline values: CDR1 MDHEN, CDR2 SYDVKM. The CDR3 runs to 13 residues. With V trimmed by 4 bases and J by 8 bases, 5 bases remained unmatched. This chain's CDR3 is CASSSTGGEGYTF. Written as DNA, the CDR3 is TGTGCCAGCAGTTCCACAGGGGGCGAGGGCTACACCTTC.

This rearrangement joins TRBV7-6 to TRBJ2-1; TRBD1 matches 8 bases. Germline trimming cut 5 bases from V and 2 bases from J; bases unmatched to any gene: 8. CDR1 and CDR2 (germline): SGHVS, FNYEAQ. CDR3 length: 16 amino acids. Here the CDR3 DNA reads TGTGCCAGCAGCCCCCTAGGGACAGGCACCTACAATGAGCAGTTCTTC. Residues: CASSPLGTGTYNEQFF.

This chain links TRBV18 with TRBJ1-3; 9 nucleotides align to TRBD1. Trimming took 2 bases from V and 7 from J; bases not matched to a gene: 0. CDR3 length equals 13 residues. Germline CDR1 is KGHSH and CDR2 is LQKENI. The CDR3 loop reads CASSPGQGNTIYF. The CDR3 DNA reads as TGTGCCAGCTCACCAGGACAGGGGAACACCATATATTTT.

This chain uses TRBV11-2 with TRBJ2-5; possible D gene TRBD2, 5 bases. Looked up from germline, CDR1 is SGHAT and CDR2 is FQNNGV. Trimming shortened V by 5 bases and J by 7 bases, and 17 bases separated the two germline ends. CDR3 length: 14 residues. CDR3 region: CASSPGVVVGTQYF. In DNA form, the CDR3 reads TGTGCCAGCAGCCCCGGGGTGGTGGTGGGGACCCAGTACTTC.

This chain uses TRBV7-9 with TRBJ2-1; D not resolved. The CDR3 loop spans 14 amino acids. V lost 6 bases and J lost 0, with 9 bases in between. Germline V gene data show CDR1 as SEHNR and CDR2 as FQNEAQ (reference sequence). The CDR3 loop reads CASSSRSSYNEQFF. DNA of the CDR3: TGTGCCAGCAGTTCCAGGAGCTCCTACAATGAGCAGTTCTTC.

The V call is TRBV18, the J call TRBJ1-4; possibly TRBD1 for D (6 bases). This CDR3 region has 16 residues. Germline-derived CDR1 and CDR2 are KGHSH and LQKENI. The V end lost 3 bases, the J end lost 0 bases, and 11 bases lay between the germline ends. The DNA for the CDR3 is TGTGCCAGCTCACCGGGGACACCTGCAACTAATGAAAAACTGTTTTTT. Translated: CASSPGTPATNEKLFF.

V and J are TRBV23-1 and TRBJ1-2; D gene ambiguous. TRBV23-1 has ORF status, its function being uncertain. V lost 4 bases to trimming and J lost 6 bases, with 9 bases between them. This CDR3 is built from 12 residues. The CDR3 region has the DNA TGCGCCAGCAGTCCGGCCACGAATGGCTACACCTTC. As protein: CASSPATNGYTF.

The table lists this clone with a few counts. The chain has TRBV5-1 and TRBJ2-7, with TRBD2 identical over 7 bases. This CDR3 has 14 residues. Germline assignment: CDR1 SGHRS and CDR2 YFSETQ. V shed 3 bases and J 6 bases; nucleotides not matched to a gene: 9. The CDR3 nucleotides are TGCGCCAGCAGCTGGGGCGCGGGAGAAACCGAGCAGTACTTC. It yields the protein CASSWGAGETEQYF.

CDR3 DNA sequence: TGTGCCAGCAGTTCGGGACTAGCGGGGCCAACCCTTAGGAATGAGCAGTTCTTC. As protein: CASSSGLAGPTLRNEQFF. The chain joins TRBV5-4 to TRBJ2-1; TRBD2 matches 13 bases. This CDR3 is 18 amino acids long. Germline assignment: CDR1 SGHNT and CDR2 YYREEE (reference sequence). The V segment lost 5 bases and the J segment 7 bases; nucleotides outside the gene matches: 15.

V usage is TRBV28 and J usage is TRBJ2-7, with D possibly being TRBD2 (6 bases). Trimming pared 6 bases from V and 2 bases from J, leaving 11 bases between. CDR1 and CDR2 from the germline V gene are MDHEN and SYDVKM. This CDR3 contains 13 residues. CDR3: CASSPGSAYEQYF. DNA of the CDR3: TGTGCCAGCAGCCCCGGGAGTGCCTACGAGCAGTACTTC.

CDR3 residues: CASSLDTGGTDTQYF. As DNA, the CDR3 is TGTGCCAGCAGCTTAGATACGGGGGGCACAGATACGCAGTATTTT. The rearrangement links TRBV7-2 to TRBJ2-3; D might be TRBD2 (6 bases). V gave up 1 base and J gave up 1 base, with 9 bases separating them. Germline V gives CDR1 SGHTA, CDR2 FQGNSA. The length of the CDR3 is 15 residues.

The V and J genes are TRBV19 and TRBJ1-5; the match to TRBD1 covers 8 bases. V lost 4 bases to trimming and J lost 7 bases; unmatched junction nucleotides: 6. Per germline, CDR1 LNHDA and CDR2 SQIVND (reference sequence). CDR3 size: 14 residues. DNA for the CDR3: TGTGCCAGTAGTACAGACAGGGGAGGACAGCCCCAGCATTTT. Protein sequence: CASSTDRGGQPQHF. The whole variable domain, remainder taken from reference TRBV19 and TRBJ1-5, is DGGITQSPKYLFRKEGQNVTLSCEQNLNHDAMYWYRQDPGQGLRLIYYSQIVNDFQKGDIAEGYSVSREKKESFPLTVTSAQKNPTAFYLCASSTDRGGQPQHFGDGTRLSIL.

The rearrangement joins TRBV7-2 to TRBJ2-7, with D hard to call. Trimming shortened V by 1 base and J by 4 bases, and 11 bases separated the two germline ends. Germline CDR1 and CDR2: SGHTA and FQGNSA. The CDR3 has 14 amino acids. The CDR3 DNA follows: TGTGCCAGCAGCTTAGATAGAGGTTATTACGAGCAGTACTTC. Translating gives CASSLDRGYYEQYF.

The chain uses TRBV2 and TRBJ2-7; D is unclear. The V and J ends lost 4 bases and 6 bases respectively, with 13 bases between them. The CDR3 runs to 13 residues. Germline CDR1 and CDR2: SNHLY and FYNNEI. DNA of the CDR3: TGTGCCAGCAGTGTTTCGCCTAATGGCGAGCAGTACTTC. Translated, it gives CASSVSPNGEQYF.

This chain links TRBV5-1 with TRBJ2-2, with D perhaps matching TRBD1 (5 bases). The V end was cut by 4 bases, the J end by 0 bases, with 10 bases between. The CDR3 sequence is 15 residues long. Germline V lookup: CDR1 SGHRS, CDR2 YFSETQ. The CDR3 region has the DNA TGCGCCAGCAGCCTGGACACCGCGAACACCGGGGAGCTGTTTTTT. Translated, it gives CASSLDTANTGELFF.

The chain is built from TRBV30 and TRBJ1-5, with 8 bases aligning to TRBD1. Germline assignment: CDR1 GTSNPN and CDR2 SVGIG (reference sequence). The CDR3 has 14 residues. Trimming took 3 bases from V and 2 from J; bases not matched to a gene: 3. CDR3 sequence (DNA): TGTGCCTGGAGCGCGGACAGGGGCAATCAGCCCCAGCATTTT. Protein: CAWSADRGNQPQHF.

By sample fraction, this clone is medium-sized. The chain joins TRBV7-8 to TRBJ1-2, with a weak D call TRBD1 (6 bases). V lost 5 bases and J 2 bases, leaving 12 bases between the germline ends. The germline CDR1 and CDR2 sequences are SGHVS and FQNEAQ. The CDR3 consists of 14 residues. In nucleotides, the CDR3 is TGTGCCAGCAGCGTCCGGGACATGAACTATGGCTACACCTTC. It codes for CASSVRDMNYGYTF.

The chain links TRBV19 to TRBJ2-1, with 7 bases matching TRBD1. After removal of 3 bases from V and 2 bases from J, the junction contained 7 bases not matched to a gene. The CDR3 runs to 16 residues. CDR1 LNHDA and CDR2 SQIVND come from the germline V gene (reference sequence). CDR3 loop: CASSMRGRVAYNEQFF. The DNA for the CDR3 is TGTGCCAGTAGTATGAGGGGGCGGGTAGCCTACAATGAGCAGTTCTTC.

The chain is built from TRBV5-1 and TRBJ1-3, with D perhaps TRBD1 (5 bases). V was cut by 2 bases and J by 0 bases, with 9 bases left in between. This CDR3 spans 15 amino acids. CDR1 and CDR2 (germline): SGHRS, YFSETQ. CDR3 loop: CASSFGADSGNTIYF. The CDR3 coding sequence is TGCGCCAGCAGCTTTGGGGCAGACTCTGGAAACACCATATATTTT.

CDR3 sequence: CAISQWTGAAGELFF. CDR3 sequence (DNA): TGTGCCATCAGTCAATGGACGGGTGCGGCCGGGGAGCTGTTTTTT. The gene calls are TRBV10-3 and TRBJ2-2; D call uncertain. Germline V gene sequence: CDR1 ENHRY, CDR2 SYGVKD. Trimming shortened V by 5 bases and J by 6 bases, and 16 bases separated the two germline ends. This CDR3 is built from 15 residues.

The rearrangement joins TRBV5-1 to TRBJ2-7; 11 nucleotides match TRBD2. The V gene's germline CDR1 is SGHRS and CDR2 YFSETQ. The V and J ends lost 0 bases and 4 bases, in that order; junction bases with no gene match: 3. The CDR3 contains 15 residues. The CDR3 DNA reads TGCGCCAGCAGCTTGGTGTTAGCGGGAGGGTACGAGCAGTACTTC. Protein sequence: CASSLVLAGGYEQYF. Looking up the rest from reference TRBV5-1 and TRBJ2-7 gives the full variable domain: KAGVTQTPRYLIKTRGQQVTLSCSPISGHRSVSWYQQTPGQGLQFLFEYFSETQRNKGNFPGRFSGRQFSNSRSEMNVSTLELGDSALYLCASSLVLAGGYEQYFGPGTRLTVT.

The chain couples TRBV7-3 to TRBJ1-2, with D possibly matching TRBD1 (5 bases). V was pared by 1 base and J by 8 bases, with 11 bases between. The CDR3 consists of 13 residues. In germline, CDR1 is SGHTA, CDR2 FQGTGA. The CDR3 is CASSLNLGEGYTF. DNA of the CDR3: TGTGCCAGCAGCTTAAATTTAGGGGAAGGCTACACCTTC. The entire variable domain, with the rest obtained from reference TRBV7-3 and TRBJ1-2, is as follows: GAGVSQTPSNKVTEKGKYVELRCDPISGHTALYWYRQSLGQGPEFLIYFQGTGAADDSGLPNDRFFAVRPEGSVSTLKIQRTERGDSAVYLCASSLNLGEGYTFGSGTRLTVV.

This clone was detected once. The rearrangement links TRBV10-3 to TRBJ2-5, with TRBD1 matching 7 bases. CDR1 is ENHRY, CDR2 SYGVKD, per germline. There are 12 residues in the CDR3. After removal of 6 bases from V and 4 bases from J, the junction contained 2 bases not matched to a gene. CDR3 region: CAIRRDRETQYF. CDR3 bases: TGTGCCATCAGACGGGACAGAGAGACCCAGTACTTC.

The rearrangement links TRBV4-3 to TRBJ1-5; weak D call: TRBD1 (5 bases). This CDR3 has 15 amino acids. Germline V lookup: CDR1 LGHNA, CDR2 YSLEER. V was clipped by 0 bases and J by 9 bases, with 15 bases between them. CDR3: CASSQDHRTDWPQHF. The CDR3 coding sequence is TGCGCCAGCAGCCAAGATCACAGGACCGACTGGCCCCAGCATTTT.